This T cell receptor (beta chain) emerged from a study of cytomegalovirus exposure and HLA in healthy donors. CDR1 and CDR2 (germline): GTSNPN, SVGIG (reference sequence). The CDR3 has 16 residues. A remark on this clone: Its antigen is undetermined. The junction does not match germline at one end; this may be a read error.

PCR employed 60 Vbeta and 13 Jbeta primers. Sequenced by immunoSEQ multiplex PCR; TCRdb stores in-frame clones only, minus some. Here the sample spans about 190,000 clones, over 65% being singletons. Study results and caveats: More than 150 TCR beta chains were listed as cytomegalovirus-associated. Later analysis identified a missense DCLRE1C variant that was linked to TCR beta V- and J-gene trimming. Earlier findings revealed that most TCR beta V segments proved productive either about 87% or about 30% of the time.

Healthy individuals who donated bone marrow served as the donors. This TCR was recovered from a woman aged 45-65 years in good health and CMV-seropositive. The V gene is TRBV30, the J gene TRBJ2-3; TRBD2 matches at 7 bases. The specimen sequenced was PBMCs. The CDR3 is CAWTPHGGEITDTRYF. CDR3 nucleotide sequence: TGTGCCTGGACCCCTCATGGGGGGGAAATCACAGATACGCGGTATTTT.